This T cell receptor (beta chain) was obtained from a study of human CD8 memory T cell subsets. Construction of TCR beta libraries was accomplished by means of UMI-labeled 5' RACE. TCRdb re-called the 5' RACE reads, yielding one record per CDR3 amino acid sequence without DNA. Its table records about 17,000 distinct CDR3 sequences. The germline V gene has CDR1 DFQATT and CDR2 SNEGSKA (reference sequence). The CDR3 is 15 residues long. Stem-like CD8+ memory T cells, termed TSTEM, were CCR7+ PD-1- TIGIT-. The PBMC came from buffy coats of healthy donors. This TCR was sampled from a human donor in good health. This chain links TRBV20-1 with TRBJ1-1; TCRdb indicates TRBD1, and absent DNA this call remains unverified. Source material: CD8+ stem-like memory T cells (TSCM and TCM) sorted from PBMCs. Subset noted: stem-like memory CD8 T cells (TSTEM), CCR7+ PD-1- TIGIT-. The CDR3 protein is CSARDPDRGRTEAFF.